The clone carrying this TCR beta chain was seen once. The sample originates from a study of blood T cell repertoires in COVID-19. CDR1 and CDR2 from the germline V gene are SQVTM and ANQGSEA. V lost 5 bases and J lost 4, with 11 bases in between. This CDR3 is built from 12 residues. The protocol was immunoSEQ multiplex PCR, while the TCRdb copy is restricted to in-frame clones and leaves out a portion. The data hold around 150,000 clones, with roughly 90% observed a single time. Material: peripheral blood. The V call is TRBV29-1, the J call TRBJ1-1; D not certain. The clonotype originates from a woman aged 55-70 years with active or convalescent COVID-19. The chain's CDR3 is CSVRETGTEAFF. In DNA form, the CDR3 reads TGCAGCGTTAGAGAAACGGGCACTGAAGCTTTCTTT.